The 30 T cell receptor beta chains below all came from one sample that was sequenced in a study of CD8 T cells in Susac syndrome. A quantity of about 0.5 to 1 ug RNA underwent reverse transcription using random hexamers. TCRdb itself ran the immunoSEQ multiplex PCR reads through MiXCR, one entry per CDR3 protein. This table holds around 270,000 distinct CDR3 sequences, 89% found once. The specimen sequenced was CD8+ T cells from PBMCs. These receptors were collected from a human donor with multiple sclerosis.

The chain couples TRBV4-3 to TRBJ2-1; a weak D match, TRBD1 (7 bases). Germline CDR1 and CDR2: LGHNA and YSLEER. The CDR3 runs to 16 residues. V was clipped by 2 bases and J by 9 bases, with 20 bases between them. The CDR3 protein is CASSQQGGAGFGEQFF. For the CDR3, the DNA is TGCGCCAGCAGCCAACAAGGGGGCGCGGGGTTCGGTGAGCAGTTCTTC.

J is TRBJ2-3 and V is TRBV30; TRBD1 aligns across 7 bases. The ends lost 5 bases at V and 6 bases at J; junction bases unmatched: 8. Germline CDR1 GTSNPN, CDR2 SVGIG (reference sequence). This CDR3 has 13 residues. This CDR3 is CAWRQGYLDTQYF. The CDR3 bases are TGTGCCTGGCGACAGGGATATTTGGATACGCAGTATTTT.

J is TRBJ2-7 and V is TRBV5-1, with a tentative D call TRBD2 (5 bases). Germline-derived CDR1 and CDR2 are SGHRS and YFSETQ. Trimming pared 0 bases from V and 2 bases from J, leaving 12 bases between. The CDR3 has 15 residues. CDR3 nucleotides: TGCGCCAGCAGCTTGGCAGCGGAAACCGCCTACGAGCAGTACTTC. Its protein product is CASSLAAETAYEQYF.

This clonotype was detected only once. CDR3 DNA sequence: TGTGCCAGCAGCCACGGACCATACGAGCAGTACTTC. It codes for CASSHGPYEQYF. This rearrangement joins TRBV6-5 to TRBJ2-7; D gene unclear. The CDR3 loop spans 12 amino acids. The germline V gene encodes CDR1 MNHEY and CDR2 SVGAGI. Trimming stripped 6 bases from V and 4 bases from J, with 10 bases between.

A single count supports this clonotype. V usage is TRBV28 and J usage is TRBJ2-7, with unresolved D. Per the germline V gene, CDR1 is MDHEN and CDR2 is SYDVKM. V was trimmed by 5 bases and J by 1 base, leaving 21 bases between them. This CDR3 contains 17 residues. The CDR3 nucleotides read TGTGCCAGCAGTGTCCCGCTGGGTACTACGGTGTCCTACGAGCAGTACTTC. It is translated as CASSVPLGTTVSYEQYF.

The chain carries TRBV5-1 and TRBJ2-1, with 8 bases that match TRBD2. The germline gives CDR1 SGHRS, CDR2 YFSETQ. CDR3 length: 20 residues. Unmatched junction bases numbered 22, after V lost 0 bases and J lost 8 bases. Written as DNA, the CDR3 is TGCGCCAGCAGCTTGGCTGACGAGGCGTGGGGTACGGGAGGGCCGCATGAGCAGTTCTTC. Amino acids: CASSLADEAWGTGGPHEQFF.

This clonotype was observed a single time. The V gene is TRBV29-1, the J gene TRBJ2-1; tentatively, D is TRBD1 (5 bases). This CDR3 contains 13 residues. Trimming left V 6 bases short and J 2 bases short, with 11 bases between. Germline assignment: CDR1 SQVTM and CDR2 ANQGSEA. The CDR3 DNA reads TGCAGCGTGGCAGGGATCCCCTACAATGAGCAGTTCTTC. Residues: CSVAGIPYNEQFF.

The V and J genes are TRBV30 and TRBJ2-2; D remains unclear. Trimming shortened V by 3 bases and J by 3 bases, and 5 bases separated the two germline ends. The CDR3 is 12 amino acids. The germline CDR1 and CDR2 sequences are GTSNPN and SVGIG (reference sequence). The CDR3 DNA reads TGTGCCTGGAGCCCGGACACCGGGGAGCTGTTTTTT. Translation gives CAWSPDTGELFF.

CDR3 DNA sequence: TGTGCCAGCACGTGGGAAGAGCGGGAGGGTTTCCACGAGCAGTACTTC. The encoded protein is CASTWEEREGFHEQYF. The chain recombines TRBV7-2 with TRBJ2-7; 10 bases map to TRBD2. CDR3 length: 16 amino acids. Germline values: CDR1 SGHTA, CDR2 FQGNSA. Unmatched junction bases numbered 14, after V lost 7 bases and J lost 5 bases.

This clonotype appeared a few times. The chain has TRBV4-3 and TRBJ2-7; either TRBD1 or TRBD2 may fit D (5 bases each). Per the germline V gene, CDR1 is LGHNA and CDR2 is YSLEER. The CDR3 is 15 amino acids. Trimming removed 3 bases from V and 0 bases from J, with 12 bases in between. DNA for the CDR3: TGCGCCAGCAGCCAGGCCAGGGACCTCTCCTACGAGCAGTACTTC. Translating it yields CASSQARDLSYEQYF.

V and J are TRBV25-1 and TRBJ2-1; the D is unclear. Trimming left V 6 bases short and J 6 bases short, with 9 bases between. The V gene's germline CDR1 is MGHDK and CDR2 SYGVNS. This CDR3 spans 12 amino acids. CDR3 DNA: TGTGCCAGCAGGGACGGATTCAATGAGCAGTTCTTC. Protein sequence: CASRDGFNEQFF.

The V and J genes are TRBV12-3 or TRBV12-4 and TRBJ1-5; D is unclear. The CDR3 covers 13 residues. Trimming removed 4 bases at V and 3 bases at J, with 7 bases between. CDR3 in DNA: TGTGCCAGCAGTTGGACCCTCAATCAGCCCCAGCATTTT. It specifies CASSWTLNQPQHF.

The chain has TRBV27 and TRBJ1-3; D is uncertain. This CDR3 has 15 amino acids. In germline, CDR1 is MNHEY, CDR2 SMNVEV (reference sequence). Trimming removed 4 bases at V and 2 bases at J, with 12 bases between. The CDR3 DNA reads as TGTGCCAGCAGTTCGTCAGGCGGTACTGGAAACACCATATATTTT. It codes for CASSSSGGTGNTIYF.

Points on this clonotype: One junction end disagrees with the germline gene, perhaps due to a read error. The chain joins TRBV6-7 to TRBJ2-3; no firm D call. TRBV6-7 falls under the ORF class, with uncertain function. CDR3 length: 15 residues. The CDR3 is CASSDSVASTDTQYF. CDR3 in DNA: TGTGCCAGCAGTGACTCCGTGGCGAGCACAGATACGCAGTATTTT.

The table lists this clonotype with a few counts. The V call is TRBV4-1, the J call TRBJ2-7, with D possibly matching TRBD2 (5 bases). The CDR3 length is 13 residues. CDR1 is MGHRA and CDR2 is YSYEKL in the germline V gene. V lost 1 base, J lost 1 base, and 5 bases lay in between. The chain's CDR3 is CASSQAGSYEQYF. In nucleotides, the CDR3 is TGCGCCAGCAGCCAAGCGGGGTCCTACGAGCAGTACTTC.

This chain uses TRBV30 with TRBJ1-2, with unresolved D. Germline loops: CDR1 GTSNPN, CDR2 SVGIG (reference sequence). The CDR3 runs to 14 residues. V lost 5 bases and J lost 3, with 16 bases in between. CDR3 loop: CAWVFGLRDYGYTF. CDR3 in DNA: TGTGCCTGGGTTTTCGGACTTCGGGACTATGGCTACACCTTC.

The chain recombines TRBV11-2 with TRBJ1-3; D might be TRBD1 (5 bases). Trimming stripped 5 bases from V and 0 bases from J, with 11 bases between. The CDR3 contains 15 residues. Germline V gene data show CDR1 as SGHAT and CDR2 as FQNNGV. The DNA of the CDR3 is TGTGCCAGCAGCGGCCGACAGAGCTCTGGAAACACCATATATTTT. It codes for CASSGRQSSGNTIYF.

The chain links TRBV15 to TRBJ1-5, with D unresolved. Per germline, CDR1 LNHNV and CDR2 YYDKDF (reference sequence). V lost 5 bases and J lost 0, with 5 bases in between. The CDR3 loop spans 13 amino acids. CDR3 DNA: TGTGCCACCAGCGGGATTAGCAATCAGCCCCAGCATTTT. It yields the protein CATSGISNQPQHF.

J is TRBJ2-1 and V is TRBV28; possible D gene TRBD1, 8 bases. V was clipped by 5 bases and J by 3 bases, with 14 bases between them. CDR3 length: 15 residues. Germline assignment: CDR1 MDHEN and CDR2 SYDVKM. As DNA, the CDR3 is TGTGCCAGCAGTGGACAGGGAGGGCTCTACAATGAGCAGTTCTTC. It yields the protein CASSGQGGLYNEQFF.

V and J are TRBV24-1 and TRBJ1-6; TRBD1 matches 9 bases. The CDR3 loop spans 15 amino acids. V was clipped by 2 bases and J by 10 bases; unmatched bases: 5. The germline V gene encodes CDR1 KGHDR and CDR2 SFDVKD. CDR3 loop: CATSDWTGDLSPLHF. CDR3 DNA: TGTGCCACCAGTGATTGGACAGGGGATCTCTCACCCCTCCACTTT.

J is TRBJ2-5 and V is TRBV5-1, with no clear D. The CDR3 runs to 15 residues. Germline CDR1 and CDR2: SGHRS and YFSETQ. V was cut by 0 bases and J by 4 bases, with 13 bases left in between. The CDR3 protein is CASSLAADILETQYF. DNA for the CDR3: TGCGCCAGCAGCTTGGCAGCCGATATACTAGAGACCCAGTACTTC.

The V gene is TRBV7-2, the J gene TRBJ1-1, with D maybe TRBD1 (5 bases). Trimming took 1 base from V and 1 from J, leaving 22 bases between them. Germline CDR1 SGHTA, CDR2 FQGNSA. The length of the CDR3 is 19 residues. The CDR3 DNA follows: TGTGCCAGCAGCTTAGTCCTTGTCCGGGGCGGTTGGGAGAACACTGAAGCTTTCTTT. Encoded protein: CASSLVLVRGGWENTEAFF.

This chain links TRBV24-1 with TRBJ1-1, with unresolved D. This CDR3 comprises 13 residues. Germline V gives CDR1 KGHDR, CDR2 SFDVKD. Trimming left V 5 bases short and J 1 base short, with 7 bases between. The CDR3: CATSGRPNTEAFF. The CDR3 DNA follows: TGTGCCACCAGTGGGAGACCGAACACTGAAGCTTTCTTT.

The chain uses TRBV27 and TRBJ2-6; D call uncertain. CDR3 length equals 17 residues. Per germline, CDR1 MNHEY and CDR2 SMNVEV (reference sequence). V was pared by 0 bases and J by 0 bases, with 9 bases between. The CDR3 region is CASSLSGIYSGANVLTF. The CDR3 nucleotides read TGTGCCAGCAGTTTATCGGGGATCTACTCTGGGGCCAACGTCCTGACTTTC.

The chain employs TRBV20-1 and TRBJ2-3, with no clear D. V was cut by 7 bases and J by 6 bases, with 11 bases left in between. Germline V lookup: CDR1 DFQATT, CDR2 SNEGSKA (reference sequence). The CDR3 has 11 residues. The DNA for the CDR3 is TGCAGTGTTGTGGGGTATGATACGCAGTATTTT. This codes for CSVVGYDTQYF.

The CDR3 sequence: CARLELNTGELFF. CDR3 in DNA: TGTGCCAGATTGGAATTAAACACCGGGGAGCTGTTTTTT. V is TRBV2 and J is TRBJ2-2; D gene unclear. V was shortened by 9 bases and J by 2 bases, with 10 bases between the two germline ends. This CDR3 is 13 amino acids long. CDR1 and CDR2 (germline): SNHLY, FYNNEI. Filled out from reference TRBV2 and TRBJ2-2, the complete variable domain reads EPEVTQTPSHQVTQMGQEVILRCVPISNHLYFYWYRQILGQKVEFLVSFYNNEISEKSEIFDDQFSVERPDGSNFTLKIRSTKLEDSAMYFCARLELNTGELFFGEGSRLTVL.

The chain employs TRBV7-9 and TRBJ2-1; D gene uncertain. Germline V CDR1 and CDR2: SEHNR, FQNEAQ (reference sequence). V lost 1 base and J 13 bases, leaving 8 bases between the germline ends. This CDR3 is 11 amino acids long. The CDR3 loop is CASSLESDQFF. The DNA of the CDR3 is TGTGCCAGCAGCTTAGAGTCCGACCAGTTCTTC.

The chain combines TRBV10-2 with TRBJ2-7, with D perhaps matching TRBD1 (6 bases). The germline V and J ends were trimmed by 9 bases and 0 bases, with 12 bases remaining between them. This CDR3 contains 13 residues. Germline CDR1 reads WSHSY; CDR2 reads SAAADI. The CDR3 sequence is CASHAGASYEQYF. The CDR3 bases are TGCGCCAGTCATGCAGGGGCCTCCTACGAGCAGTACTTC.

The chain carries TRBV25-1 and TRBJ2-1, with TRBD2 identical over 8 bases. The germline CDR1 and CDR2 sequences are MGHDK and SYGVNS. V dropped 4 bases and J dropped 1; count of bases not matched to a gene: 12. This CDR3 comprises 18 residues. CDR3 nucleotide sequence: TGTGCCAGCAGTGGTCCAAAGCTGCGGGGGGAATCCTACAATGAGCAGTTCTTC. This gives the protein CASSGPKLRGESYNEQFF.

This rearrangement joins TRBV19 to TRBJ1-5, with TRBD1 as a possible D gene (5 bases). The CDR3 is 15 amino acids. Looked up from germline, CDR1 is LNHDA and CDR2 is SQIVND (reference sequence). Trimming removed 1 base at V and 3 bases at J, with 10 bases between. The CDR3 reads CASSIGQGINQPQHF. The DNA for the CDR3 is TGTGCCAGTAGTATAGGCCAGGGAATCAATCAGCCCCAGCATTTT. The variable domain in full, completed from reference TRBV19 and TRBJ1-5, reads DGGITQSPKYLFRKEGQNVTLSCEQNLNHDAMYWYRQDPGQGLRLIYYSQIVNDFQKGDIAEGYSVSREKKESFPLTVTSAQKNPTAFYLCASSIGQGINQPQHFGDGTRLSIL.